This T cell receptor (beta chain) was identified during a study of T-cell memory formation after mild COVID-19. 5'RACE primed from the constant segment yielded TCR alpha and TCR beta cDNA libraries bearing sample barcodes and UMIs. TCRdb itself ran the 5' RACE reads through MiXCR, one entry per CDR3 protein. The sample holds hundreds of thousands of distinct CDR3 sequences, around a quarter seen once. The CDR3 is made up of 12 amino acids. V lost 2 bases, J lost 6 bases, and 11 bases lay in between. Looked up from germline, CDR1 is GTSNPN and CDR2 is SVGIG (reference sequence). The chain employs TRBV30 and TRBJ2-7; D unclear. This TCR was recovered from an adult woman who had mild COVID-19 (a few samples of this study predate the infection). Cell type and time point are not known. Sequenced material: PBMCs or a T cell subset sorted from them (not recorded which). This CDR3 reads CAWSSPPGEQYF. CDR3 DNA: TGTGCCTGGAGTTCGCCTCCCGGCGAGCAGTACTTC. The full variable domain, completed using reference TRBV30 and TRBJ2-7, is SQTIHQWPATLVQPVGSPLSLECTVEGTSNPNLYWYRQAAGRGLQLLFYSVGIGQISSEVPQNLSASRPQDRQFILSSKKLLLSDSGFYLCAWSSPPGEQYFGPGTRLTVT.